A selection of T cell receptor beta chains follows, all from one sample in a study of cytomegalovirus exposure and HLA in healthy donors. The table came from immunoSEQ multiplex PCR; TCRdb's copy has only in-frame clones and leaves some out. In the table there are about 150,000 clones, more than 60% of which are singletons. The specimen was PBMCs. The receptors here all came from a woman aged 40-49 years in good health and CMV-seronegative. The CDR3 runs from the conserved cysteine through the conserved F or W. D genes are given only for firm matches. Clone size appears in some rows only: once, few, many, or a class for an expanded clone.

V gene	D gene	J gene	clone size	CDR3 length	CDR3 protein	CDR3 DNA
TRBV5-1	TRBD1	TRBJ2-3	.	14	CASSPRQGADTQYF	TGCGCCAGCAGCCCTCGACAGGGCGCAGATACGCAGTATTTT
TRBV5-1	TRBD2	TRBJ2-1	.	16	CASSPGIAGVRNEQFF	TGCGCCAGCAGCCCCGGGATAGCGGGAGTCCGCAATGAGCAGTTCTTC
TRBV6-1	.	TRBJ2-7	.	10	CATWYFREYF	TGTGCCACCTGGTATTTCCGGGAGTACTTC
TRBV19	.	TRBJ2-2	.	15	CASSTKTGGAGELFF	TGTGCCAGTAGTACAAAGACAGGTGGGGCCGGGGAGCTGTTTTTT
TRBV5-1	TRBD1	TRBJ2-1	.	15	CASSSGDRVHNEQFF	TGCGCCAGCAGCTCTGGGGACAGGGTCCACAATGAGCAGTTCTTC
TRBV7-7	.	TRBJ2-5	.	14	CASSFQDGQETQYF	TGTGCTAGCAGCTTCCAGGATGGCCAAGAGACCCAGTACTTC
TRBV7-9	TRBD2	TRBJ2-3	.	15	CASSSGWGGTDTQYF	TGTGCCAGCAGCTCCGGTTGGGGGGGTACAGATACGCAGTATTTT
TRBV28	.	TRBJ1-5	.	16	CASSFFSVKRNQPQHF	TGTGCCAGCAGTTTTTTCAGTGTAAAACGCAATCAGCCCCAGCATTTT
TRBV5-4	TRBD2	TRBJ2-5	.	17	CASSLVPSGALQETQYF	TGTGCCAGCAGCTTGGTCCCTAGCGGGGCACTCCAAGAGACCCAGTACTTC
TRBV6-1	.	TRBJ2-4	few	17	CASSEAKLHSSKNIQYF	TGTGCCAGCAGTGAAGCGAAGCTCCACAGTTCCAAAAACATTCAGTACTTC
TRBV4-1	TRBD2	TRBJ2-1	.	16	CASSRGTSGTYNEQFF	TGCGCCAGCAGCCGCGGGACTAGCGGGACCTACAATGAGCAGTTCTTC
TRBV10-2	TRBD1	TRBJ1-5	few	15	CASSEWDRTNQPQHF	TGCGCCAGCAGTGAATGGGACAGGACGAATCAGCCCCAGCATTTT
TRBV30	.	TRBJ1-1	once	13	CAWSVRAGVGAFF	TGTGCCTGGAGTGTACGGGCAGGGGTAGGAGCTTTCTTT
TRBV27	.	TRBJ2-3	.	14	CASSLRQGTDTQYF	TGTGCCAGCAGTTTAAGGCAGGGCACAGATACGCAGTATTTT
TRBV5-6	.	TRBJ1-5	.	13	CASSLGAGQPQHF	TGTGCCAGCAGCTTGGGGGCGGGACAGCCCCAGCATTTT
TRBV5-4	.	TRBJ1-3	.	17	CASRTAGHPNTGNTIYF	TGTGCCAGCAGGACCGCCGGACACCCAAACACTGGAAACACCATATATTTT
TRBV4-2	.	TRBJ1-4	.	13	CASSPRHNEKLFF	TGTGCCAGCAGCCCGCGGCATAATGAAAAACTGTTTTTT
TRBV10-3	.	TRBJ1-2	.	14	CAISERTEAYGYTF	TGTGCCATCAGTGAGAGAACAGAAGCCTATGGCTACACCTTC
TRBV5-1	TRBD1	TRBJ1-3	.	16	CASSLEGQGIGNTIYF	TGCGCCAGCAGCTTGGAGGGACAGGGTATTGGAAACACCATATATTTT
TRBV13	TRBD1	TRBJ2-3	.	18	CASSSGQGSTSGTDTQYF	TGTGCCAGCAGCTCTGGACAGGGTTCGACCAGTGGCACAGATACGCAGTATTTT
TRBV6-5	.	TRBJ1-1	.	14	CASGGPSTNTEAFF	TGTGCCAGCGGAGGTCCCAGTACGAACACTGAAGCTTTCTTT